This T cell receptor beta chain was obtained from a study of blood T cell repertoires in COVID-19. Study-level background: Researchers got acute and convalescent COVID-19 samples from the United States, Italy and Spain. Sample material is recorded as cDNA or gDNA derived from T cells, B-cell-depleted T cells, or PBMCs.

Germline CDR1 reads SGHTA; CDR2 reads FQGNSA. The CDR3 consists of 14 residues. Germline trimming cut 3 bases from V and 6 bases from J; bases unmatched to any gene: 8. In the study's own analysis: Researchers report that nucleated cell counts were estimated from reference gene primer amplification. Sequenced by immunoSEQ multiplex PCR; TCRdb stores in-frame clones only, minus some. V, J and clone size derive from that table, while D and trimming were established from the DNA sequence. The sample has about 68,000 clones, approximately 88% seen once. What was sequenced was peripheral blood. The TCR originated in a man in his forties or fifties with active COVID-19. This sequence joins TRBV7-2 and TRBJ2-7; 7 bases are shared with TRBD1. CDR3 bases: TGTGCCAGCAGCTTGGTTTACAGGGGTGGCGAGCAGTACTTC. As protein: CASSLVYRGGEQYF. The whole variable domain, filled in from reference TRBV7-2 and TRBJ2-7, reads GAGVSQSPSNKVTEKGKDVELRCDPISGHTALYWYRQSLGQGLEFLIYFQGNSAPDKSGLPSDRFSAERTGGSVSTLTIQRTQQEDSAVYLCASSLVYRGGEQYFGPGTRLTVT.